This is a list of T cell receptor beta chains from one sample in a study of blood T cell repertoires in COVID-19. Profiled with immunoSEQ multiplex PCR; TCRdb holds only in-frame clones, not every one. The profile shows fewer than 450,000 clones, about nine tenths of them singletons. Specimen: PBMCs or T cells enriched from blood (not recorded which). The receptors originated from a man between 18 and 29 years old who had recovered from COVID-19. Each CDR3 is given with its conserved first and last residue. The order of the fields is V gene, J gene, D gene, clone size, CDR3 DNA, CDR3 protein. D genes are given only for firm matches. Clone size is given for some rows only: seen once, a few or many times, or a class if the clone is expanded.

>TRBV12-3/TRBV12-4|TRBJ1-3|TRBD1|-
TGTGCCAGCAGTCGACAGGGATCTAGCACCATATATTTT
CASSRQGSSTIYF
>TRBV7-8|TRBJ2-1|-|once
TGTGCCAGCAGCTTAAGGGGTAGGTACAATGAGCAGTTCTTC
CASSLRGRYNEQFF
>TRBV12-3/TRBV12-4|TRBJ1-6|-|-
TGTGCCAGCAGTTTAGGCAGTTCACCCCTCCACTTT
CASSLGSSPLHF
>TRBV4-2|TRBJ1-3|-|once
TGTGCCAGCAGCCAAGTGGGGCAGGGTATTGGAAACACCATATATTTT
CASSQVGQGIGNTIYF
>TRBV6-4|TRBJ2-3|TRBD2|-
TGTGCCAGCAGTGGGGAGGGAAGTAGCACAGATACGCAGTATTTT
CASSGEGSSTDTQYF
>TRBV2|TRBJ1-4|TRBD1|-
TGTGCCAGCCGACAGGGGAGTAATGAAAAACTGTTTTTT
CASRQGSNEKLFF
>TRBV19|TRBJ1-2|-|-
TGTGCCAGTAGTATAGATCGGGGGATAACCTATGGCTACACCTTC
CASSIDRGITYGYTF
>TRBV15|TRBJ2-7|-|-
TGTGCCACGGGATCATACACTAGCAACTACGAGCAGTACTTC
CATGSYTSNYEQYF
>TRBV14|TRBJ1-6|-|few
TGTGCCAGCAGGTACGGAGGGAATTCACCCCTCCACTTT
CASRYGGNSPLHF
>TRBV11-3|TRBJ2-1|TRBD2|-
TGTGCCAGCAGCTTCATTAGCGGGGGGGCGTACAATGAGCAGTTCTTC
CASSFISGGAYNEQFF
>TRBV29-1|TRBJ1-3|-|-
TGCAGCGTTGAAGATCTCTCCGGGAGCTCTGGAAACACCATATATTTT
CSVEDLSGSSGNTIYF
>TRBV2|TRBJ1-5|-|once
TGTGCCAGCAGTGTTTGGGGGCAGGCCCAGCATTTT
CASSVWGQAQHF
>TRBV28|TRBJ1-1|-|-
TGTGCCAGCAGTTCAGACAGTTGGCCCTTCGTGAACACTGAAGCTTTCTTT
CASSSDSWPFVNTEAFF
>TRBV3-1/TRBV3-2|TRBJ1-5|TRBD1|-
TGTGCCAGCAGCCAAACAGGGGCCCAGCCCCAGCATTTT
CASSQTGAQPQHF
>TRBV7-7|TRBJ2-1|-|-
TGTGCCAGCAGCTTAGGCAGCGGCTCTGAGCAGTTCTTC
CASSLGSGSEQFF
>TRBV4-1|TRBJ1-3|-|-
TGCGCCAGCAGCCAGTTTTACTCTGGAAACACCATATATTTT
CASSQFYSGNTIYF
>TRBV5-1|TRBJ2-1|TRBD2|-
TGCGCCAGCAGCCAAGGGACTAGCGGGAGTAGGAATGAGCAGTTCTTC
CASSQGTSGSRNEQFF
>TRBV18|TRBJ2-5|TRBD2|-
TGTGCCAGCTCACCACTCGCGGGGGTTGGGGAGACCCAGTACTTC
CASSPLAGVGETQYF
>TRBV27|TRBJ1-2|TRBD1|-
TGTGCCACCTCCTCTTTCGGGACAGGGAACTATGGCTACACCTTC
CATSSFGTGNYGYTF
>TRBV4-1|TRBJ1-4|-|-
TGCGCCAGCAGCCAAGTTGTAGCAGGGCGAGAAAAACTGTTTTTT
CASSQVVAGREKLFF
>TRBV5-1|TRBJ1-6|-|-
TGCGCCAGCAGCTTGGGCGCACGGTTGTATAATTCACCCCTCCACTTT
CASSLGARLYNSPLHF
>TRBV7-3|TRBJ2-3|-|-
TGTGCCAGCAGCCCTCACTCCGCAGATACGCAGTATTTT
CASSPHSADTQYF
>TRBV7-9|TRBJ2-1|-|-
TGTGCCAGCAGCTTAAGCTTTGGGGCAGGAGCTAGAAATGAGCAGTTCTTC
CASSLSFGAGARNEQFF
>TRBV3-1/TRBV3-2|TRBJ2-7|TRBD2|-
TGTGCCAGCAGCTATTCGGGGACTAGCGGGAGACGTCCCGAGCAGTACTTC
CASSYSGTSGRRPEQYF
>TRBV11-3|TRBJ2-6|-|-
TGTGCCAGCAGCTTGGGACAAATTGGGTCTGGGGCCAACGTCCTGACTTTC
CASSLGQIGSGANVLTF
>TRBV7-7|TRBJ1-4|-|once
TGTGCCAGCGTCCGTCGTCGGAGGAATGAAAAACTGTTTTTT
CASVRRRRNEKLFF
>TRBV9|TRBJ2-1|TRBD1|-
TGTGCCAGCAGCGTAGCAGGGCAGGGGGCACGCAATGAGCAGTTCTTC
CASSVAGQGARNEQFF
>TRBV19|TRBJ1-5|TRBD1|-
TGTGCCAGTAGTATAATGGACAGGGGAGGTCAGCCCCAGCATTTT
CASSIMDRGGQPQHF
>TRBV5-4|TRBJ2-3|-|-
TGTGCCAGCAGCCTCAAAACAAGCACAGATACGCAGTATTTT
CASSLKTSTDTQYF
>TRBV7-9|TRBJ2-2|-|-
TGTGCCAGCAGCTTAACCAGTCAGGTTGCCGGGGAGCTGTTTTTT
CASSLTSQVAGELFF
>TRBV24-1|TRBJ1-5|TRBD1|-
TGTGCCACCAGTGAGCCAGGGGGCGGACAGCCCCAGCATTTT
CATSEPGGGQPQHF
>TRBV14|TRBJ1-1|TRBD1|once
TGTGCCAGCAGCCAAGCAGGGGGTGAAGCTTTCTTT
CASSQAGGEAFF
>TRBV19|TRBJ1-4|TRBD1|once
TGTGCCAGTAGTGCCCGGGGAGGGACAGGGGATGAAAAACTGTTTTTT
CASSARGGTGDEKLFF
>TRBV27|TRBJ2-7|-|-
TGTGCCAGCAGTTTTGAGTTTCCGTACGAGCAGTACTTC
CASSFEFPYEQYF
>TRBV3-1/TRBV3-2|TRBJ1-2|TRBD1|-
TGTGCCAGCAGCCAACGACAGGGGGCGCGCGGCTATGGCTACACCTTC
CASSQRQGARGYGYTF
>TRBV28|TRBJ1-5|TRBD1|-
TGTGCCAGCAGCGGGGGGACAGGGCTGTTGGGAAGCAATCAGCCCCAGCATTTT
CASSGGTGLLGSNQPQHF
>TRBV11-2|TRBJ1-1|-|-
TGTGCCAGCAGCTTAGGCAGGGATGAAGCTTTCTTT
CASSLGRDEAFF
>TRBV2|TRBJ2-7|TRBD2|-
TGTGCCAGCAGGTGGACTAGCGGGGGTTCATACGAGCAGTACTTC
CASRWTSGGSYEQYF
>TRBV28|TRBJ1-2|-|-
TGTGCCAGCAGTTTAAGGGGTTTAAACTATGGCTACACCTTC
CASSLRGLNYGYTF
>TRBV29-1|TRBJ2-7|-|-
TGCAGCGTTGCACAGGCCTACGAGCAGTACTTC
CSVAQAYEQYF
>TRBV7-7|TRBJ2-3|TRBD2|-
TGTGCCAGCACCACTCCCCCGGGACTAGCCCACCAAGATACGCAGTATTTT
CASTTPPGLAHQDTQYF
>TRBV15|TRBJ1-1|-|few
TGTGCCACCAGCAGGGAACAGGGAATGAACACTGAAGCTTTCTTT
CATSREQGMNTEAFF
>TRBV2|TRBJ1-4|TRBD1|-
TGTGCCAGCAGACAAGGGACAGGGGTTGGGGAAAAACTGTTTTTT
CASRQGTGVGEKLFF
>TRBV11-2|TRBJ1-1|TRBD1|-
TGTGCCAGCAGCCTGAACAGGGGTTGGGCTTTCTTT
CASSLNRGWAFF
>TRBV11-2|TRBJ2-2|TRBD2|-
TGTGCCAGCAGCTTAGTTAGCGGGTACGCCGGGGAGCTGTTTTTT
CASSLVSGYAGELFF
>TRBV27|TRBJ2-3|-|-
TGTGCCAGCGGACGGAGGGTCACAGATACGCAGTATTTT
CASGRRVTDTQYF